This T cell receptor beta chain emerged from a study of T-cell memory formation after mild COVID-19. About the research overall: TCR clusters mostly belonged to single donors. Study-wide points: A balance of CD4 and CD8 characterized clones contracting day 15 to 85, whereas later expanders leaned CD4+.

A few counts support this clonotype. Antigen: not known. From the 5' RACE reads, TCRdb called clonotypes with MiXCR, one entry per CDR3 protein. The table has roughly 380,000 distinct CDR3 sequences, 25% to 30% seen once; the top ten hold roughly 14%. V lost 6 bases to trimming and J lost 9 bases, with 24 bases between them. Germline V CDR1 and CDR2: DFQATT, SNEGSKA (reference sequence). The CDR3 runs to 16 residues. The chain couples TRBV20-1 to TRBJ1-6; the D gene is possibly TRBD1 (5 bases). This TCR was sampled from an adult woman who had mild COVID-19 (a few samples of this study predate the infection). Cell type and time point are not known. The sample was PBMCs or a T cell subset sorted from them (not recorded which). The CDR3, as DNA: TGCAGTGCCCCCCCGGCGGGACCTCGTTTGGTTTCACCCCTCCACTTT. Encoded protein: CSAPPAGPRLVSPLHF.